This passage covers 29 T cell receptor beta chains from one sample sequenced in a study of control samples from healthy donors and cancer patients. Sequencing used immunoSEQ multiplex PCR; TCRdb keeps in-frame clones, though not all of them. Among tens of thousands of clones listed, over 75% were seen once. The sequenced material came from blood. These receptor sequences come from a woman in her forties or fifties in good health.

This sequence joins TRBV19 and TRBJ2-7; D tentatively fits TRBD1 or TRBD2 (5 bases each). This CDR3 has 16 amino acids. Germline lookup yields CDR1 LNHDA and CDR2 SQIVND (reference sequence). Trimming shortened V by 5 bases and J by 0 bases, and 17 bases separated the two germline ends. The CDR3 DNA reads TGTGCCAGTAGTGGTACCGGGACGTTTGTCTCCTACGAGCAGTACTTC. The encoded protein is CASSGTGTFVSYEQYF.

The chain uses TRBV7-2 and TRBJ2-7, with D uncertain. The CDR3 runs 13 residues. The V and J ends lost 5 bases and 0 bases respectively, with 8 bases between them. Germline V CDR1 and CDR2: SGHTA, FQGNSA. CDR3 nucleotides: TGTGCCAGCAGCGGGGTGAACTCCTACGAGCAGTACTTC. Its protein product is CASSGVNSYEQYF.

The rearrangement joins TRBV2 to TRBJ2-2, with TRBD2 identical over 12 bases. The V segment lost 1 base and the J segment 5 bases; nucleotides outside the gene matches: 8. The CDR3 contains 18 residues. Per the germline V gene, CDR1 is SNHLY and CDR2 is FYNNEI. The CDR3 here is CASSEGLAGVPGTGELFF. The CDR3 nucleotides are TGTGCCAGCAGTGAAGGACTAGCGGGGGTACCTGGGACCGGGGAGCTGTTTTTT.

The V and J genes are TRBV6-1 and TRBJ1-2; tentatively, D is TRBD1 (6 bases). This CDR3 contains 13 residues. The germline V gene encodes CDR1 MNHNS and CDR2 SASEGT. The V end was cut by 1 base, the J end by 8 bases, with 11 bases between. CDR3 residues: CASSEVQGSGYTF. The DNA for the CDR3 is TGTGCCAGCAGTGAAGTTCAGGGGAGCGGCTACACCTTC.

This clone has a single count. V and J are TRBV2 and TRBJ2-2, with 11 bases lining up with TRBD2. This CDR3 is 18 amino acids long. Germline V CDR1 and CDR2: SNHLY, FYNNEI. J was trimmed by 4 bases and V by 3 bases; bases with no gene match: 10. CDR3 coding DNA: TGTGCCAGCAGTGAGGGGCTAGCGGGGGGCCCTGGCACCGGGGAGCTGTTTTTT. It encodes CASSEGLAGGPGTGELFF. The entire variable domain, with the rest obtained from reference TRBV2 and TRBJ2-2, is as follows: EPEVTQTPSHQVTQMGQEVILRCVPISNHLYFYWYRQILGQKVEFLVSFYNNEISEKSEIFDDQFSVERPDGSNFTLKIRSTKLEDSAMYFCASSEGLAGGPGTGELFFGEGSRLTVL.

V gene TRBV19 combines with J gene TRBJ1-6, with D uncertain. The germline V and J ends were trimmed by 3 bases and 6 bases, with 9 bases remaining between them. This CDR3 is 14 amino acids long. Germline loops: CDR1 LNHDA, CDR2 SQIVND (reference sequence). The CDR3 region has the DNA TGTGCCAGTAGTATCCGAGGATTTAATTCACCCCTCCACTTT. Encoded protein: CASSIRGFNSPLHF.

The gene calls are TRBV4-2 and TRBJ2-2; D gene ambiguous. Germline values: CDR1 LGHNA, CDR2 YNFKEQ. The V end was cut by 3 bases, the J end by 1 base, with 9 bases between. CDR3 length: 15 amino acids. The CDR3 here is CASSHDPGNTGELFF. DNA for the CDR3: TGTGCCAGCAGCCATGACCCAGGGAACACCGGGGAGCTGTTTTTT.

V and J are TRBV7-2 and TRBJ2-3; D call uncertain. V lost 1 base and J lost 0, with 8 bases in between. The CDR3 loop spans 15 amino acids. The germline V gene has CDR1 SGHTA and CDR2 FQGNSA. The CDR3: CASSLGVLSTDTQYF. CDR3 bases: TGTGCCAGCAGCTTAGGGGTACTTAGCACAGATACGCAGTATTTT.

CDR3 DNA sequence: TGTGCCAGCAGCCTCCGGACGGGTTATGGCTACACCTTC. It codes for CASSLRTGYGYTF. The chain employs TRBV9 and TRBJ1-2; D gene unclear. CDR3 length: 13 amino acids. Between the trimmed V and J ends, which lost 4 bases and 5 bases, there was a span of 12 bases. The germline V gene has CDR1 SGDLS and CDR2 YYNGEE.

V usage is TRBV24-1 and J usage is TRBJ2-1; the D call may be TRBD1 or TRBD2 (5 bases each). This CDR3 is built from 18 residues. Germline V gene data show CDR1 as KGHDR and CDR2 as SFDVKD. The V and J ends lost 2 bases and 5 bases respectively, with 21 bases between them. CDR3 in DNA: TGTGCCACCAGTGATTCAAGAGGGTGGGGGACCGCTAACAATGAGCAGTTCTTC. Translation: CATSDSRGWGTANNEQFF.

The V gene is TRBV7-9, the J gene TRBJ2-2; D is ambiguous. Deletions cut 5 bases from V and 6 bases from J, with 13 bases between. Germline lookup yields CDR1 SEHNR and CDR2 FQNEAQ (reference sequence). The CDR3 covers 14 residues. The CDR3 spells CASSPAQVAGELFF. CDR3 nucleotides: TGTGCCAGCAGCCCGGCCCAAGTGGCCGGGGAGCTGTTTTTT.

This chain joins TRBV30 and TRBJ1-1, with D unclear. The CDR3 contains 13 residues. The germline CDR1 and CDR2 sequences are GTSNPN and SVGIG (reference sequence). With 1 base removed from V and 1 base from J, the gap between germline ends came to 7 bases. This CDR3 reads CAWSENRNTEAFF. The CDR3, as DNA: TGTGCCTGGAGTGAAAACAGGAACACTGAAGCTTTCTTT.

The chain uses TRBV5-1 and TRBJ2-3; possible D gene TRBD1, 6 bases. This CDR3 is built from 15 residues. Trimming left V 2 bases short and J 0 bases short, with 10 bases between. Germline CDR1 reads SGHRS; CDR2 reads YFSETQ. The CDR3 reads CASSFRDTSTDTQYF. In DNA, the CDR3 is TGCGCCAGCAGCTTCCGGGACACGAGCACAGATACGCAGTATTTT.

The chain is built from TRBV18 and TRBJ2-5; 7 bases map to TRBD1. The CDR3 contains 13 residues. Germline-derived CDR1 and CDR2 are KGHSH and LQKENI. The junction had 3 bases not matched to a gene; V was cut back by 4 bases and J by 4 bases. CDR3 region: CASSRQGGETQYF. Written as DNA, the CDR3 is TGTGCCAGCTCACGACAGGGTGGAGAGACCCAGTACTTC.

Details on this clone: The junction departs from the called germline gene at one end, perhaps through a read error. The chain carries TRBV19 and TRBJ2-4; tentatively, D is TRBD2 (5 bases). CDR1 is LNHDA and CDR2 is SQIVND in the germline V gene (reference sequence). The CDR3 runs 14 residues. This CDR3 reads CASSIGGDRASRDF. As DNA, the CDR3 is TGTGCCAGTAGTATAGGGGGAGATCGGGCCTCACGGGACTTC.

The CDR3 DNA follows: TGCGCCAGCAGCTACCTCGGCACCCCCTACGAGCAGTACTTC. Protein product: CASSYLGTPYEQYF. V is TRBV5-1 and J is TRBJ2-7; D is unresolved. Trimming shortened V by 3 bases and J by 2 bases, and 12 bases separated the two germline ends. The CDR3 has 14 amino acids. The V gene's germline CDR1 is SGHRS and CDR2 YFSETQ.

The chain carries TRBV18 and TRBJ1-1; 9 bases line up with TRBD1. The CDR3 totals 16 residues. V shed 3 bases and J 0 bases; nucleotides not matched to a gene: 5. Germline CDR1 reads KGHSH; CDR2 reads LQKENI. The chain's CDR3 is CASSPTTGGLNTEAFF. CDR3 coding DNA: TGTGCCAGCTCACCTACGACAGGGGGTCTGAACACTGAAGCTTTCTTT.

This chain connects TRBV6-6 to TRBJ2-2; D is unclear. Trimming took 6 bases from V and 3 from J, leaving 14 bases between them. Per germline, CDR1 MNHNY and CDR2 SVGAGI (reference sequence). The CDR3 loop spans 15 amino acids. The CDR3 DNA is TGTGCCAGCAGCCTGGACCTAGTAGACACCGGGGAGCTGTTTTTT. This codes for CASSLDLVDTGELFF.

This chain connects TRBV14 to TRBJ1-4, with D hard to call. V shed 4 bases and J shed 3 bases, with 12 bases lying between them. This CDR3 region has 15 residues. Germline V gives CDR1 SGHDN, CDR2 FVKESK. CDR3 amino acids: CASSRAGKANEKLFF. The CDR3 DNA sequence: TGTGCCAGCAGCCGTGCTGGGAAGGCTAATGAAAAACTGTTTTTT.

This chain links TRBV5-4 with TRBJ2-1, with D possibly matching TRBD1 (7 bases). The CDR3 totals 17 residues. Germline lookup yields CDR1 SGHNT and CDR2 YYREEE (reference sequence). V was trimmed by 2 bases and J by 2 bases, leaving 17 bases between them. The CDR3 DNA is TGTGCCAGCAGCTTTTTAGCGGCAGGGGGGACCTACAATGAGCAGTTCTTC. This gives the protein CASSFLAAGGTYNEQFF.

V usage is TRBV2 and J usage is TRBJ1-3, with D unresolved. The V gene lost 8 bases and the J gene lost 3 bases, with 8 bases spanning the gap. Germline V CDR1 and CDR2: SNHLY, FYNNEI. The length of the CDR3 is 12 residues. This CDR3 is CASQRDGNTIYF. Here the CDR3 DNA reads TGTGCCAGCCAGAGGGATGGAAACACCATATATTTT.

The gene calls are TRBV2 and TRBJ1-2; D uncertain. The germline CDR1 and CDR2 sequences are SNHLY and FYNNEI. The CDR3 has 14 amino acids. V lost 4 bases, J lost 4 bases, and 13 bases lay in between. The CDR3 here is CASSVETPSYGYTF. The CDR3 bases are TGTGCCAGCAGTGTCGAGACCCCTTCCTATGGCTACACCTTC.

The chain recombines TRBV6-2 or TRBV6-3 with TRBJ2-2; 8 bases are shared with TRBD1. Germline CDR1 is MNHEY and CDR2 is SVGEGT. V was clipped by 2 bases and J by 1 base; unmatched bases: 6. The CDR3 totals 17 residues. Here the CDR3 reads CASSYPIGQGNTGELFF. The CDR3 DNA reads TGTGCCAGCAGTTACCCGATAGGACAGGGGAACACCGGGGAGCTGTTTTTT.

The rearrangement uses TRBV18 and TRBJ1-2, with 10 bases aligning to TRBD1. Germline CDR1 reads KGHSH; CDR2 reads LQKENI. The CDR3 spans 15 residues. V dropped 6 bases and J dropped 1; count of bases not matched to a gene: 5. CDR3 residues: CASSRDRGNNYGYTF. CDR3 coding DNA: TGTGCCAGCTCCCGGGACAGGGGTAATAACTATGGCTACACCTTC.

The V call is TRBV4-1, the J call TRBJ1-2; D may be TRBD1 (6 bases). The CDR3 extends over 17 amino acids. Germline V gives CDR1 MGHRA, CDR2 YSYEKL. V lost 0 bases and J 2 bases, leaving 16 bases between the germline ends. The CDR3 sequence is CASSQEVVGGQNYGYTF. For the CDR3, the DNA is TGCGCCAGCAGCCAAGAAGTTGTCGGGGGACAAAACTATGGCTACACCTTC.

This clone was seen once. This chain connects TRBV11-2 to TRBJ2-4; TRBD1 matches 8 bases. Germline values: CDR1 SGHAT, CDR2 FQNNGV. This CDR3 comprises 17 residues. Germline trimming cut 2 bases from V and 3 bases from J; bases unmatched to any gene: 9. The CDR3 DNA follows: TGTGCCAGCAGCTTATTGGCAGGGGGCGCCGACAAAAACATTCAGTACTTC. It specifies CASSLLAGGADKNIQYF. The complete variable domain, with remaining parts taken from reference TRBV11-2 and TRBJ2-4, reads EAGVAQSPRYKIIEKRQSVAFWCNPISGHATLYWYQQILGQGPKLLIQFQNNGVVDDSQLPKDRFSAERLKGVDSTLKIQPAKLEDSAVYLCASSLLAGGADKNIQYFGAGTRLSVL.

This rearrangement joins TRBV5-1 to TRBJ2-1, with a possible D match to TRBD1 (5 bases). Germline CDR1 SGHRS, CDR2 YFSETQ. Deletions cut 4 bases from V and 2 bases from J, with 10 bases between. The CDR3 length is 14 residues. CDR3 sequence reads: CASSPDTTYNEQFF. Here the CDR3 DNA reads TGCGCCAGCAGCCCGGACACAACCTACAATGAGCAGTTCTTC.

The chain carries TRBV7-8 and TRBJ2-1, with D possibly being TRBD1 or TRBD2 (5 bases each). The V end lost 4 bases, the J end lost 7 bases, and 26 bases lay between the germline ends. The length of the CDR3 is 18 residues. Per the germline V gene, CDR1 is SGHVS and CDR2 is FQNEAQ. This CDR3 reads CASSSETTDRYWTNEQFF. DNA for the CDR3: TGTGCCAGCAGCTCTGAAACGACAGACAGATACTGGACTAATGAGCAGTTCTTC.

This clone appeared a few times. This chain connects TRBV7-6 to TRBJ2-7; 7 bases are a match to TRBD1. The CDR3 has 12 residues. Germline V CDR1 and CDR2: SGHVS, FNYEAQ. V lost 4 bases to trimming and J lost 4 bases; unmatched junction nucleotides: 1. This CDR3 is CASSSDRYEQYF. CDR3 bases: TGTGCCAGCAGCTCGGACAGGTACGAGCAGTACTTC.